Sequencing of this T cell receptor (beta chain) was carried out in a study of cytomegalovirus exposure and HLA in healthy donors. The V and J ends lost 7 bases and 6 bases, in that order; junction bases with no gene match: 1. The CDR3 contains 12 residues. Looked up from germline, CDR1 is GTSNPN and CDR2 is SVGIG (reference sequence). Both 60 Vbeta primers and 13 Jbeta primers went into the PCR. Sequencing was performed with immunoSEQ multiplex PCR; in TCRdb, only in-frame clones are kept and a portion is missing. The top ten clones hold roughly 4% of a sample with 250,000 to 350,000 clones, about nine tenths of them seen once.

The chain has TRBV30 and TRBJ2-2, with 11 bases matching TRBD2. Sample: PBMCs. This TCR came from a man aged 35 to 55 in good health and CMV-seropositive. CDR3 in DNA: TGTGCCTCGGGACTAGCGGCCGGGGAGCTGTTTTTT. This codes for CASGLAAGELFF.